This record covers a single TCR beta chain. Its antigen is unknown. The data were obtained in a study of prognosis after radiotherapy for stage I lung cancer. Study outcomes and limitations: Reportedly, TRBV and TRBJ gene usage varied with metastasis presence.

By two-round multiplex PCR, the TCR beta CDR3 was amplified from genomic DNA. With primers specific to each TRBV and TRBJ gene, the first-round PCR was performed. MiXCR, run by TCRdb on the multiplex PCR reads, gives a single entry per CDR3 protein. The data contain fewer than 14,000 distinct CDR3 sequences, approximately 50% of them seen just once; the ten biggest clones take up roughly 7.3%. The clonotype comes from a donor aged 50 or older with non-small cell lung cancer. The sequences come from PBMCs, collected before or after stereotactic body radiation therapy (not recorded which).

The DNA for the CDR3 is TGTGCCAGCAGTTTCTTGGAATTACCCTACAATGAGCAGTTCTTC. Residues: CASSFLELPYNEQFF. The V gene is TRBV27, the J gene TRBJ2-1; D unclear. Germline-derived CDR1 and CDR2 are MNHEY and SMNVEV (reference sequence). Trimming removed 3 bases from V and 2 bases from J, with 11 bases in between. CDR3 size: 15 residues.